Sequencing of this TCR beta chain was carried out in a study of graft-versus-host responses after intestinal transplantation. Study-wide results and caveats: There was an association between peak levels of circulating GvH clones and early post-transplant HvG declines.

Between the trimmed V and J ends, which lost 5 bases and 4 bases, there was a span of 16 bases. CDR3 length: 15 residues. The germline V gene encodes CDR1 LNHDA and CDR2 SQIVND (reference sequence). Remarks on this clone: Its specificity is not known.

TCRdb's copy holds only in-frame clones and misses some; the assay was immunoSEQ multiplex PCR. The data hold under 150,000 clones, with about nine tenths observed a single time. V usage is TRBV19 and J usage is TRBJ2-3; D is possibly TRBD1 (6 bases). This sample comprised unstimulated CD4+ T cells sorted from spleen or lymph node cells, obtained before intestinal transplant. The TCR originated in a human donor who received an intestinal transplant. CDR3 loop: CASSVSRGRADTQYF. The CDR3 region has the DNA TGTGCCAGTAGTGTTTCCAGGGGTAGGGCAGATACGCAGTATTTT.